This is a list of T cell receptor beta chains from one sample in a study of OX40 agonist ivuxolimab in advanced cancers. Sequenced by immunoSEQ multiplex PCR; TCRdb stores in-frame clones only, minus some. The sample contains around 87,000 clones, around 94% of which appear only once. The sample consisted of CD4+ or CD8+ T cells sorted from blood, taken in a trial of the OX40 agonist ivuxolimab. The receptor set was obtained from an adult with an advanced solid tumor such as melanoma, head and neck, liver or kidney cancer. Each CDR3 is given with its conserved first and last residue. The D gene is left open where the match is weak. The size field is filled for only some rows; it gives once, few, many or a size class.

V gene	D gene	clone size	J gene	CDR3 protein	CDR3 DNA
TRBV6-6	TRBD2	.	TRBJ2-5	CASSSFGLAEKETQYF	TGTGCCAGCAGTTCATTCGGACTAGCGGAAAAAGAGACCCAGTACTTC
TRBV27	TRBD1	.	TRBJ1-1	CASSPSTGRSTEAFF	TGTGCCAGCAGTCCGTCGACAGGGAGAAGCACTGAAGCTTTCTTT
TRBV6-6	.	.	TRBJ1-2	CASVDSDYGYTF	TGTGCCAGCGTGGACAGCGACTATGGCTACACCTTC
TRBV19	.	.	TRBJ1-4	CASSLRGINEKLFF	TGTGCCAGTTCACTACGGGGAATTAATGAAAAACTGTTTTTT
TRBV9	.	.	TRBJ2-1	CASSVDGETSFYNEQFF	TGTGCCAGCAGCGTAGATGGAGAGACTAGTTTCTACAATGAGCAGTTCTTC
TRBV27	TRBD2	.	TRBJ2-7	CASSLFPGGPNEQYF	TGTGCCAGCAGTTTATTTCCGGGAGGGCCGAATGAGCAGTACTTC
TRBV6-1	.	.	TRBJ2-3	CASGSTDTQYF	TGTGCCAGCGGTAGCACAGATACGCAGTATTTT
TRBV5-1	TRBD2	.	TRBJ2-7	CASSHSWAGGDSYEQYF	TGCGCCAGCAGCCACTCATGGGCGGGAGGGGACTCCTACGAGCAGTACTTC
TRBV14	.	.	TRBJ1-4	CASSQGTPGEKLFF	TGTGCCAGCAGCCAAGGGACCCCCGGTGAAAAACTGTTTTTT
TRBV19	.	.	TRBJ2-3	CASSPDTDTQYF	TGTGCCAGTAGCCCCGACACAGATACGCAGTATTTT
TRBV29-1	.	.	TRBJ2-2	CSVDNTGELFF	TGCAGCGTTGATAACACCGGGGAGCTGTTTTTT
TRBV6-5	.	.	TRBJ2-2	CASSYSHRDGGELFF	TGTGCCAGCAGTTACTCACACCGGGACGGCGGGGAGCTGTTTTTT
TRBV6-5	.	.	TRBJ2-2	CASSYTGTGELFF	TGTGCCAGCAGCTATACAGGGACCGGGGAGCTGTTTTTT
TRBV7-3	TRBD2	once	TRBJ2-2	CASSLGSGTGELFF	TGTGCCAGCAGCTTAGGTAGCGGGACGGGGGAGCTGTTTTTT
TRBV10-2	TRBD2	.	TRBJ2-1	CASRLALNEQFF	TGCGCCAGCCGACTAGCGCTAAATGAGCAGTTCTTC
TRBV4-1	.	.	TRBJ1-2	CASSQDGSGARNYGYTF	TGCGCCAGCAGCCAAGATGGATCCGGGGCCAGGAACTATGGCTACACCTTC
TRBV11-2	TRBD1	.	TRBJ2-5	CASSPLTGQETQYF	TGTGCCAGCAGCCCCTTGACAGGGCAAGAGACCCAGTACTTC
TRBV7-3	.	.	TRBJ2-1	CASSLRAYSSYNEQFF	TGTGCCAGCAGCCTACGGGCCTACAGCTCCTACAATGAGCAGTTCTTC
TRBV11-3	.	.	TRBJ2-7	CASSLRAAYEQYF	TGTGCCAGCAGCTTAAGGGCGGCTTACGAGCAGTACTTC
TRBV9	.	.	TRBJ2-5	CASSVGTKETQYF	TGTGCCAGCAGCGTAGGGACAAAAGAGACCCAGTACTTC
TRBV6-5	.	.	TRBJ1-1	CASSYSRGMAEAFF	TGTGCCAGCAGTTACTCACGGGGTATGGCTGAAGCTTTCTTT
TRBV19	TRBD1	.	TRBJ1-2	CASSIIRTGVEGYTF	TGTGCCAGTAGTATAATACGGACAGGGGTTGAGGGCTACACCTTC
TRBV30	.	.	TRBJ2-7	CAWSDTGYYEQYF	TGTGCCTGGAGTGACACAGGGTACTACGAGCAGTACTTC
TRBV28	.	.	TRBJ1-5	CASSFLSNQPQHF	TGTGCCAGCAGTTTTTTGAGCAATCAGCCCCAGCATTTT
TRBV2	TRBD2	.	TRBJ2-7	CASSRTGGTYEQYF	TGTGCCAGCAGTCGGACGGGGGGAACCTACGAGCAGTACTTC